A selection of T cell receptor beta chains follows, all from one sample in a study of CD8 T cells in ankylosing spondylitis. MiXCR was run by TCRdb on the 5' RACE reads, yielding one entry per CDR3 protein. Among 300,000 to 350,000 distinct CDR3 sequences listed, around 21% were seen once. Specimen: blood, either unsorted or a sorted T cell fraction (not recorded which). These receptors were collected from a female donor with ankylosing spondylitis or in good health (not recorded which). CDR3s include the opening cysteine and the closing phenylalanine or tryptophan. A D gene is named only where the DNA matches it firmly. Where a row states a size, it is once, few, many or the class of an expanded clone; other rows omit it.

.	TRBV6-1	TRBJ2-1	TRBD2	TGTGCCAGCAGGTCGGGACTAGCGGGAGCTGACAATGAGCAGTTCTTC	CASRSGLAGADNEQFF
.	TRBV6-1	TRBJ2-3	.	TGTGCCAGCTTCGCTAGCGCGGCTAGCACAGATACGCAGTATTTT	CASFASAASTDTQYF
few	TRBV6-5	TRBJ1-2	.	TGTGCCAGCAGTTACTCGCCTGGGTATGATGGCTACACCTTC	CASSYSPGYDGYTF
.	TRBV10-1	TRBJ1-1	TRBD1	TGCGCCAGCAGTGAAGTCAGGGGGCCGAGAACTGAAGCTTTCTTT	CASSEVRGPRTEAFF
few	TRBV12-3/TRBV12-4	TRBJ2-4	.	TGTGCCAGCAGTCACCGAAGGGACACCAAAGGAAACATTCAGTACTTC	CASSHRRDTKGNIQYF
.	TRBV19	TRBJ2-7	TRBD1	TGTGCCAGTAGTACCCAGACAGGGGGCTCCTACGAGCAGTACTTC	CASSTQTGGSYEQYF
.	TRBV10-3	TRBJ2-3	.	TGTGCCATCCGAGGGACGGTTAGCACAGATACGCAGTATTTT	CAIRGTVSTDTQYF
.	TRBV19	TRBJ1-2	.	TGTGCCTCCAAACCCTATACAGGACTTTATGGCTACACCTTC	CASKPYTGLYGYTF
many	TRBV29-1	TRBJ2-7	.	TGCAGCGTTGAGGATAGACTAAGCTCCTACGAGCAGTACTTC	CSVEDRLSSYEQYF
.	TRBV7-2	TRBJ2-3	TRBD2	TGTGCCAGCAGCTTAGTCGGAGCGGGGGCCACAGATACGCAGTATTTT	CASSLVGAGATDTQYF
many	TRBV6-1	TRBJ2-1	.	TGTGCCAGCAGTCCGCGTGGGTGGTCCTACAATGAGCAGTTCTTC	CASSPRGWSYNEQFF
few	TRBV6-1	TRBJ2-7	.	TGTGCCAGCAGTGAAGGCCCCAACTCCTACGAGCAGTACTTC	CASSEGPNSYEQYF
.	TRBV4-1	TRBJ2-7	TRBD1	TGCGCCAGCAGCCAAAGACAGGGCCCCTACGAGCAGTACTTC	CASSQRQGPYEQYF
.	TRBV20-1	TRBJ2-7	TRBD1	TGCAGTGCTTCTCGGGACAGGGAAGAGGAAGGGCAGTACTTC	CSASRDREEEGQYF
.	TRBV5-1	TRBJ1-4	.	TGCGCCAGCAGCTTTAGACCTGCAACTAATGAAAAACTGTTTTTT	CASSFRPATNEKLFF
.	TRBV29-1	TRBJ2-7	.	TGCAGCGTTGACCTTAGTGGGGTAGGCTACGAGCAGTACTTC	CSVDLSGVGYEQYF
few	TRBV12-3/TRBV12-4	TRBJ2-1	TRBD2	TGTGCCAGCAGGCCTGGAACCGGGACTAGCGGGAGGCCCGCCTACAATGAGCAGTTCTTC	CASRPGTGTSGRPAYNEQFF
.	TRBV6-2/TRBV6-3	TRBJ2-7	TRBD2	TGTGCCAGCAGTTACGGGGGACTAGCGGGGCGCCTCTCCTACGAGCAGTACTTC	CASSYGGLAGRLSYEQYF
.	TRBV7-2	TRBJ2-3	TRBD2	TGTGCCAGCAGCCTGGGAGGGTCGGCGAGGGATACGCAGTATTTT	CASSLGGSARDTQYF
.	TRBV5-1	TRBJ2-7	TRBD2	TGCGCCAGCAGCTTGGGAGCTAGCGGGAGATACGAGCAGTACTTC	CASSLGASGRYEQYF
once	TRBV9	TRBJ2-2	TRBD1	TGTGCCAGCATGCAGGGGGCCAACACCGGGGAGCTGTTTTTT	CASMQGANTGELFF
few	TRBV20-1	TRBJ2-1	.	TGCAGTGCGAGTGGGATGGGGCAGTTCTTC	CSASGMGQFF
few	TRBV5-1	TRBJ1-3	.	TGCGCCAGCATGCGGTCAGGGGACTTCTCTGGAAACACCATATATTTT	CASMRSGDFSGNTIYF
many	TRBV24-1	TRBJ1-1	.	TGTGCCACCAGTGACCACGGATGGACTGAAGCTTTCTTT	CATSDHGWTEAFF
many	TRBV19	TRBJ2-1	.	TGTGCCAGTAGTATCCCCCGCGGTATCTACAATGAGCAGTTCTTC	CASSIPRGIYNEQFF
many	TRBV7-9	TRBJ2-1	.	TGTGCCAGCAGCACAGGGCTAAGGCAGTTCTTC	CASSTGLRQFF
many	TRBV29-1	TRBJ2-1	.	TGCAGCGTTGGAAAGGATTCCTCCTACAATGAGCAGTTCTTC	CSVGKDSSYNEQFF
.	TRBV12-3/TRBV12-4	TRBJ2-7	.	TGTGCCAGCTCCCGTGGCGGCTATGGGAGCTACGAGCAGTACTTC	CASSRGGYGSYEQYF